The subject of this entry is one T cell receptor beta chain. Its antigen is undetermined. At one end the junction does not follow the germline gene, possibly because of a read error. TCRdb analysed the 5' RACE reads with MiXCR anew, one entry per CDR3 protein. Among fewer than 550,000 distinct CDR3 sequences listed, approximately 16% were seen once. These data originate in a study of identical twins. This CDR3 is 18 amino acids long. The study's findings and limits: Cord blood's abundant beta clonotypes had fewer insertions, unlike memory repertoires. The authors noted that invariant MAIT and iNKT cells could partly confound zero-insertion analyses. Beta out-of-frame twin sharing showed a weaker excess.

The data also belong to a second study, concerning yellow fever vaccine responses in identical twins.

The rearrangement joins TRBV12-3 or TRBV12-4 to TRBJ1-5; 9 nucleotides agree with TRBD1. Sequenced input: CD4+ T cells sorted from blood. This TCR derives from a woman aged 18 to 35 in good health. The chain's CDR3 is CASSLGQGVLIGNQPHHF. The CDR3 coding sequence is TGTGCCAGCAGTTTAGGACAGGGGGTTTTGATCGGCAATCAGCCCCACCATTTT.